The source of this TCR beta chain is a study of blood T cell repertoires in COVID-19. In the study overall: Sites across the United States, Italy and Spain contributed samples from acute and convalescent COVID-19.

Germline CDR1 is SNHLY and CDR2 is FYNNEI. The CDR3 consists of 12 residues. The ends lost 4 bases at V and 5 bases at J; junction bases unmatched: 1. Using immunoSEQ multiplex PCR, the repertoire was profiled, and TCRdb retains in-frame clones only, with some absent. The data show 110,000 to 150,000 clones, approximately 80% seen once. The rearrangement uses TRBV2 and TRBJ2-7, with 8 bases aligning to TRBD1. Sequences were obtained from peripheral blood. The receptor was isolated from a human donor in a cohort sampled during active COVID-19. The CDR3: CASSAGGHEQYF. The CDR3 nucleotides read TGTGCCAGCAGTGCAGGGGGCCACGAGCAGTACTTC. Supplemented by reference TRBV2 and TRBJ2-7, the full variable domain reads EPEVTQTPSHQVTQMGQEVILRCVPISNHLYFYWYRQILGQKVEFLVSFYNNEISEKSEIFDDQFSVERPDGSNFTLKIRSTKLEDSAMYFCASSAGGHEQYFGPGTRLTVT.